The T cell receptor beta chain described here comes from a study of T cell responses to AZD1222 COVID-19 vaccine. Trimming took off 3 bases at V and 4 bases at J, with 15 bases between the two ends. The length of the CDR3 is 15 residues. The V gene's germline CDR1 is SGHVS and CDR2 FQNEAQ. Profiled with immunoSEQ multiplex PCR; TCRdb holds only in-frame clones, not every one. This sample carries roughly 120,000 clones, roughly 84% of them seen once, and the ten largest clones take approximately 1.3%. Notes on the study in general: White British people made up most donors, females outnumbered males, and clonal diversity was possibly underestimated. Spike-specific TCRs gained breadth and depth after people received two AZD1222 doses. None of the repertoires were sampled until the peak T cell response had passed.

As to this clone: What it binds is not known.

The clonotype was recovered from an adult in good health. This sequence joins TRBV7-8 and TRBJ1-1; the D gene is possibly TRBD1 (6 bases). The sequencing used peripheral blood, collected on day 0 of AZD1222 vaccination. The CDR3 sequence: CASSLGARGLTEAFF. CDR3 in DNA: TGTGCCAGCAGCTTGGGGGCCCGGGGGCTCACTGAAGCTTTCTTT.